The clone carrying this TCR beta chain was detected only a few times. Antigen: not known. The sample comes from a study of T-cell memory formation after mild COVID-19. Study background: TCR clusters largely stayed donor specific. Study findings and constraints: CD4/CD8 balance held among clones contracting day 15 to 85, and later expanders leaned CD4+. Researchers could not confirm that second-wave clones peaking on day 37 targeted SARS-CoV-2.

Germline CDR1 LGHNA, CDR2 YSLEER. Trimming took 3 bases from V and 3 from J, leaving 9 bases between them. This CDR3 region has 14 residues. A 5'RACE reaction primed in the constant segment made cDNA libraries of TCR alpha and TCR beta, and these carried sample barcodes and UMIs. TCRdb analysed the 5' RACE reads with MiXCR anew, one entry per CDR3 protein. Among about 290,000 distinct CDR3 sequences listed, around 17% were seen once. The sequence was obtained from a man aged 18 to 30 who had mild COVID-19 (a few samples of this study predate the infection). Cell type and time point are not known. The genes are TRBV4-3 and TRBJ2-1; TRBD1 is a possible D gene (6 bases). Input material: PBMCs or a T cell subset sorted from them (not recorded which). The CDR3 protein is CASSHSTGYNEQFF. The CDR3, as DNA: TGCGCCAGCAGCCACTCGACAGGCTACAATGAGCAGTTCTTC.